This TCR beta chain was observed in a study of cytomegalovirus exposure and HLA in healthy donors. 60 Vbeta and 13 Jbeta primers were used in PCR. Sequenced by immunoSEQ multiplex PCR; TCRdb stores in-frame clones only, minus some. The table has 110,000 or so clones, roughly 80% seen once. Study-wide points: Later work associated roughly 17,000 TCR beta sequences with HLA alleles at 0.05 false discovery rate.

Note on this clone: Its cognate antigen is unknown.

Germline lookup yields CDR1 MNHEY and CDR2 SMNVEV (reference sequence). The V gene lost 5 bases and the J gene lost 2 bases, with 19 bases spanning the gap. The CDR3 extends over 16 amino acids. The sequenced sample consisted of PBMCs. The chain has TRBV27 and TRBJ2-7; the D gene is possibly TRBD2 (7 bases). The receptor's source is a female donor in good health and CMV-seronegative. The CDR3 sequence is CASSPSQGTIPYEQYF. The CDR3 nucleotides read TGTGCCAGCAGTCCCTCCCAGGGGACTATCCCCTACGAGCAGTACTTC.